This T cell receptor beta chain stems from a study of patients and donors after allogeneic stem cell transplantation. CDR1 and CDR2 (germline): SNHLY, FYNNEI. Trimming stripped 4 bases from V and 2 bases from J, with 18 bases between. The CDR3 contains 16 residues. Each CDR3 protein is one row after TCRdb ran MiXCR on the RT-PCR reads. The sample yields 150,000 to 250,000 distinct CDR3 sequences, less than 45% seen once. The chain couples TRBV2 to TRBJ2-7; no clear D gene. The sequenced sample consisted of blood, either unsorted or a sorted T cell fraction (not recorded which). The receptor was derived from a human donor who was either an allogeneic HSCT recipient or a stem cell or donor lymphocyte infusion donor (not recorded which). It is not recorded whose cells these are; they may come from a transplant donor. The CDR3, as DNA: TGTGCCAGCAGTGGGGTGGCCGGTGGCAAGGCCTACGAGCAGTACTTC. It specifies CASSGVAGGKAYEQYF.